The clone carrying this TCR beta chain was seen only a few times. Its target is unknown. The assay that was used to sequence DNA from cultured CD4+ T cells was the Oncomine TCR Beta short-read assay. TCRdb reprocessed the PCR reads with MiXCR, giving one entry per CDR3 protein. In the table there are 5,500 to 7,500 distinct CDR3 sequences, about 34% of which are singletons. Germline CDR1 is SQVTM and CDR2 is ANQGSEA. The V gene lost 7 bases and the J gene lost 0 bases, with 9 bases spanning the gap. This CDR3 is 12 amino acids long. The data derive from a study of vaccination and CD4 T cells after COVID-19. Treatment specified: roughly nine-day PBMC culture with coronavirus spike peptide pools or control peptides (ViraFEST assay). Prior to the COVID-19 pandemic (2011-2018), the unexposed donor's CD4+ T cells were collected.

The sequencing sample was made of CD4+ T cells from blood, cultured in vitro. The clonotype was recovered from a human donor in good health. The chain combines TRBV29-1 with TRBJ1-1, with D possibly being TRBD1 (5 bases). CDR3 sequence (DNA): TGCAGCGCAGACAGCTTGAACACTGAAGCTTTCTTT. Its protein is CSADSLNTEAFF.